The 29 T cell receptor beta chains in this list originate from one sample, sequenced in a study of cytotoxic CD8 clonotypes in ibrutinib-treated CLL. The table came from immunoSEQ multiplex PCR; TCRdb's copy has only in-frame clones and leaves some out. This sample yields tens of thousands of clones, of which just under 70% are seen a single time; around 30% belongs to the top ten. Sample: PBMCs, taken after 24 months of ibrutinib treatment. These receptors all come from a human donor with chronic lymphocytic leukemia.

This chain links TRBV10-3 with TRBJ1-1; 7 bases align to TRBD1. V lost 8 bases to trimming and J lost 2 bases; unmatched junction nucleotides: 11. The CDR3 extends over 15 amino acids. Germline V gene sequence: CDR1 ENHRY, CDR2 SYGVKD. CDR3: CAIGSPGGRNTEAFF. The CDR3 DNA follows: TGTGCCATCGGGTCTCCAGGGGGAAGAAACACTGAAGCTTTCTTT.

The table lists this clone with a few counts. CDR3 nucleotides: TGTGCCAGCAGCTTAGGACAGGGTCCTTCCTACGAGCAGTACTTC. Translating gives CASSLGQGPSYEQYF. The chain uses TRBV11-2 and TRBJ2-7; 7 bases are shared with TRBD1. Trimming took 1 base from V and 1 from J; bases not matched to a gene: 4. The germline V gene has CDR1 SGHAT and CDR2 FQNNGV. The length of the CDR3 is 15 residues.

This clone was seen once. The J gene is TRBJ2-2, the V gene TRBV21-1; TRBD1 is taken as the D call from the table, unchecked against the DNA. TRBV21-1 constitutes a pseudogene. The CDR3 is made up of 16 amino acids. The DNA of the CDR3 is TGTGCCAGCAGCACCTCCAGACAGGGCGACACCGGGGAGCTGTTTTTT. It translates to CASSTSRQGDTGELFF.

The chain couples TRBV29-1 to TRBJ1-4, with 9 bases lining up with TRBD1. This CDR3 is built from 13 residues. V lost 7 bases, J lost 8 bases, and 8 bases stayed unmatched. CDR1 and CDR2 from the germline V gene are SQVTM and ANQGSEA. The CDR3 nucleotides read TGCAGCGGGGTTGACAGGGGGGGCGAAAAACTGTTTTTT. Protein product: CSGVDRGGEKLFF. The variable domain in full, with the rest retrieved from reference TRBV29-1 and TRBJ1-4, is SAVISQKPSRDICQRGTSLTIQCQVDSQVTMMFWYRQQPGQSLTLIATANQGSEATYESGFVIDKFPISRPNLTFSTLTVSNMSPEDSSIYLCSGVDRGGEKLFFGSGTQLSVL.

J is TRBJ2-7 and V is TRBV7-9; 10 bases align to TRBD1. The V gene's germline CDR1 is SEHNR and CDR2 FQNEAQ (reference sequence). Trimming took 5 bases from V and 6 from J; bases not matched to a gene: 7. The CDR3 length is 14 residues. CDR3 nucleotides: TGTGCCAGCAGCGGATGGACAGGGGGGACCGAGCAGTACTTC. This gives the protein CASSGWTGGTEQYF.

For this clone: Germline and junction disagree at one end, which may indicate a read error. The rearrangement uses TRBV5-1 and TRBJ2-5; D call uncertain. The CDR3 has 14 residues. Germline V gives CDR1 SGHRS, CDR2 YFSETQ. CDR3 amino acids: CASSPPASGETQYF. DNA for the CDR3: TGTGCCAGCAGCCCCCCGGCGTCTGGAGAGACCCAGTACTTC.

The V call is TRBV13, the J call TRBJ1-1; D not certain. Trimming pared 7 bases from V and 3 bases from J, leaving 9 bases between. Germline lookup yields CDR1 PRHDT and CDR2 FYEKMQ (reference sequence). The CDR3 is 12 amino acids. CDR3 amino acids: CASTMADTEAFF. In nucleotides, the CDR3 is TGTGCCAGCACAATGGCGGACACTGAAGCTTTCTTT.

The chain combines TRBV28 with TRBJ1-1; D perhaps matches TRBD1 (5 bases). The ends were cut back, 6 bases at V and 6 bases at J, with 20 bases in the middle. The CDR3 is made up of 15 amino acids. Germline V gives CDR1 MDHEN, CDR2 SYDVKM. CDR3 in amino acids: CASRLPLSGTAEAFF. CDR3 DNA sequence: TGTGCCAGCAGACTACCGCTCTCAGGGACCGCTGAAGCTTTCTTT.

The CDR3 DNA reads as TGTGCCAGCAGTCTTCTAACGGAGGGGTCCTACAATGAGCAGTTCTTC. Protein: CASSLLTEGSYNEQFF. The gene calls are TRBV5-6 and TRBJ2-1; possibly TRBD2 for D (6 bases). Germline loops: CDR1 SGHDT, CDR2 YYEEEE. Trimming took 5 bases from V and 1 from J, leaving 16 bases between them. The CDR3 covers 16 residues.

The V and J genes are TRBV5-6 and TRBJ2-1; 14 positions match TRBD2. Germline V gene lookup returns CDR1 SGHDT and CDR2 YYEEEE. The CDR3 runs 16 residues. Trimming removed 5 bases from V and 9 bases from J; junction bases left unmatched: 10. The CDR3 region is CASSDPGTSGGTEQFF. The CDR3 coding sequence is TGTGCCAGCAGTGATCCCGGGACTAGCGGGGGCACTGAGCAGTTCTTC.

V is TRBV14 and J is TRBJ2-3; D gene ambiguous. Trimming pared 0 bases from V and 0 bases from J, leaving 4 bases between. The length of the CDR3 is 14 residues. Looked up from germline, CDR1 is SGHDN and CDR2 is FVKESK. CDR3 sequence: CASSQDLSTDTQYF. Written as DNA, the CDR3 is TGTGCCAGCAGCCAAGATCTGAGCACAGATACGCAGTATTTT. Supplemented by reference TRBV14 and TRBJ2-3, the full variable domain reads EAGVTQFPSHSVIEKGQTVTLRCDPISGHDNLYWYRRVMGKEIKFLLHFVKESKQDESGMPNNRFLAERTGGTYSTLKVQPAELEDSGVYFCASSQDLSTDTQYFGPGTRLTVL.

The chain joins TRBV5-1 to TRBJ1-1, with TRBD1 matching over 7 bases. CDR1 and CDR2 from the germline V gene are SGHRS and YFSETQ. Trimming cost V 4 bases and J 2 bases; bases outside gene matches: 8. The CDR3 extends over 15 amino acids. The CDR3 nucleotides read TGCGCCAGCAGCGCATCAGGGGGATCTAACACTGAAGCTTTCTTT. Protein sequence: CASSASGGSNTEAFF.

This chain joins TRBV20-1 and TRBJ2-1; D is perhaps TRBD2 (5 bases). The V gene's germline CDR1 is DFQATT and CDR2 SNEGSKA (reference sequence). V was shortened by 5 bases and J by 10 bases, with 12 bases between the two germline ends. The length of the CDR3 is 11 residues. CDR3 DNA: TGCAGTGCTTCCCGACTAACCGAGCAGTTCTTC. Translation: CSASRLTEQFF.

The chain combines TRBV2 with TRBJ1-1, with a weak D call TRBD1 (5 bases). The CDR3 covers 13 residues. The germline V gene has CDR1 SNHLY and CDR2 FYNNEI. Trimming cost V 5 bases and J 3 bases, with 10 bases left between them. The CDR3 is CASSPGSDTEAFF. The DNA of the CDR3 is TGTGCCAGCAGTCCAGGGTCGGACACTGAAGCTTTCTTT.

This chain uses TRBV18 with TRBJ1-1; a possible D gene is TRBD1 (5 bases). Trimming removed 2 bases at V and 3 bases at J, with 10 bases between. This CDR3 has 14 amino acids. CDR1 and CDR2 from the germline V gene are KGHSH and LQKENI. The CDR3 region has the DNA TGTGCCAGCTCACCATCGGGGACCCACACTGAAGCTTTCTTT. Its protein product is CASSPSGTHTEAFF. Full variable domain (remainder filled in from reference TRBV18 and TRBJ1-1): NAGVMQNPRHLVRRRGQEARLRCSPMKGHSHVYWYRQLPEEGLKFMVYLQKENIIDESGMPKERFSAEFPKEGPSILRIQQVVRGDSAAYFCASSPSGTHTEAFFGQGTRLTVV.

The V call is TRBV10-2, the J call TRBJ2-1, with TRBD2 matching 7 bases. This CDR3 has 14 residues. V lost 8 bases and J lost 0; bases outside the gene matches: 4. From germline, CDR1 is WSHSY and CDR2 SAAADI. For the CDR3, the DNA is TGCGCCAGCGGCGGGGGAAGCTCCTACAATGAGCAGTTCTTC. Its translation is CASGGGSSYNEQFF.

This chain links TRBV19 with TRBJ1-3, with D perhaps TRBD1 (6 bases). V lost 4 bases to trimming and J lost 4 bases, with 14 bases between them. The CDR3 sequence is 15 residues long. The germline CDR1 and CDR2 sequences are LNHDA and SQIVND (reference sequence). The CDR3 nucleotides read TGTGCCAGTAGTACGAGGACAGTAACAGGAAACACCATATATTTT. It yields the protein CASSTRTVTGNTIYF.

The rearrangement joins TRBV9 to TRBJ1-2; 8 nucleotides agree with TRBD1. V was clipped by 4 bases and J by 4 bases; unmatched bases: 9. The CDR3 contains 15 residues. CDR1 is SGDLS and CDR2 is YYNGEE in the germline V gene. In DNA form, the CDR3 reads TGTGCCAGCAGCTCAAGGGACAGGCCCTTCTATGGCTACACCTTC. This gives the protein CASSSRDRPFYGYTF.

This chain uses TRBV2 with TRBJ1-1; D is possibly TRBD1 (5 bases). Germline lookup yields CDR1 SNHLY and CDR2 FYNNEI. The CDR3 spans 14 residues. V lost 7 bases, J lost 2 bases, and 14 bases lay in between. The CDR3 reads CASIGRQFNTEAFF. For the CDR3, the DNA is TGTGCCAGCATAGGTCGACAGTTTAACACTGAAGCTTTCTTT.

J is TRBJ2-5 and V is TRBV4-2, with D perhaps TRBD2 (7 bases). Germline V lookup: CDR1 LGHNA, CDR2 YNFKEQ. Deletions cut 3 bases from V and 1 base from J, with 18 bases between. The CDR3 runs to 17 residues. CDR3 sequence (DNA): TGTGCCAGCAGCCAGACAGGACTAGTGGGCAGCCAAGAGACCCAGTACTTC. Amino acid sequence: CASSQTGLVGSQETQYF.

Only one count was recorded for this clone. The chain is built from TRBV18 and TRBJ2-1; 10 bases map to TRBD1. CDR3 size: 15 residues. In germline, CDR1 is KGHSH, CDR2 LQKENI. Unmatched junction bases numbered 2, after V lost 1 base and J lost 5 bases. This CDR3 reads CASSPRQGADNEQFF. The CDR3 bases are TGTGCCAGCTCACCACGACAGGGGGCCGACAATGAGCAGTTCTTC.

The chain combines TRBV5-6 with TRBJ1-1; no reliable D call. CDR1 is SGHDT and CDR2 is YYEEEE in the germline V gene. The length of the CDR3 is 14 residues. Trimming removed 3 bases at V and 3 bases at J, with 12 bases between. The CDR3 coding sequence is TGTGCCAGCAGCTCCGGGGTAATGGACACTGAAGCTTTCTTT. Its translation: CASSSGVMDTEAFF. Complete variable domain (other parts from reference TRBV5-6 and TRBJ1-1): DAGVTQSPTHLIKTRGQQVTLRCSPKSGHDTVSWYQQALGQGPQFIFQYYEEEERQRGNFPDRFSGHQFPNYSSELNVNALLLGDSALYLCASSSGVMDTEAFFGQGTRLTVV.

CDR3 region: CASSDGLAGRETQYF. The CDR3 DNA sequence: TGTGCCAGCAGTGATGGACTAGCGGGGCGAGAGACCCAGTACTTC. The V gene is TRBV6-1, the J gene TRBJ2-5; 12 bases are shared with TRBD2. The V gene end was trimmed by 3 bases and the J gene end by 4 bases; junction bases not matched to a gene: 3. CDR3 size: 15 residues. CDR1 is MNHNS, CDR2 SASEGT, per germline.

The chain uses TRBV9 and TRBJ1-2, with D possibly being TRBD1 (5 bases). The CDR3 is 13 residues long. The V gene's germline CDR1 is SGDLS and CDR2 YYNGEE. V was cut by 7 bases and J by 4 bases, with 14 bases left in between. The CDR3 bases are TGTGCCAGCTGCAGGGATTTTGGCTATGGCTACACCTTC. Its translation is CASCRDFGYGYTF.

The V call is TRBV5-1, the J call TRBJ1-2, with no clear D. The germline gives CDR1 SGHRS, CDR2 YFSETQ. V lost 4 bases and J lost 2, with 18 bases in between. This CDR3 spans 16 amino acids. The CDR3 DNA reads as TGCGCCAGCAGCCCTTTTTTGGCGGTCGGAAACTATGGCTACACCTTC. This sequence encodes CASSPFLAVGNYGYTF.

The chain recombines TRBV19 with TRBJ1-2, with 7 bases matching TRBD1. Germline V gene sequence: CDR1 LNHDA, CDR2 SQIVND (reference sequence). The CDR3 has 17 amino acids. The V and J ends lost 4 bases and 1 base, in that order; junction bases with no gene match: 12. CDR3 residues: CASSRTDRNTHNYGYTF. The CDR3 DNA is TGTGCCAGTAGTAGAACGGACAGGAATACTCATAACTATGGCTACACCTTC.

This chain uses TRBV5-4 with TRBJ1-4, with a possible D match to TRBD1 (5 bases). The CDR3 extends over 15 amino acids. Germline CDR1 SGHNT, CDR2 YYREEE (reference sequence). The V and J ends lost 3 bases and 7 bases respectively, with 16 bases between them. The CDR3 loop is CASSWGSGSGEKLFF. The DNA of the CDR3 is TGTGCCAGCAGCTGGGGCTCGGGGAGCGGTGAAAAACTGTTTTTT.

The chain uses TRBV7-9 and TRBJ2-1, with TRBD1 identical over 7 bases. Per germline, CDR1 SEHNR and CDR2 FQNEAQ (reference sequence). V lost 0 bases and J lost 9; bases outside the gene matches: 5. This CDR3 region has 14 residues. The CDR3 region is CASSLAAGGAEQFF. The CDR3 DNA is TGTGCCAGCAGCTTAGCGGCAGGGGGTGCTGAGCAGTTCTTC.

The chain recombines TRBV12-5 with TRBJ2-5; D tentatively fits TRBD1 or TRBD2 (5 bases each). Germline V CDR1 and CDR2: LGHNT, FRNRAP. The germline V and J ends were trimmed by 1 base and 10 bases, with 16 bases remaining between them. This CDR3 has 14 amino acids. The CDR3 region has the DNA TGTGCTAGTGGTTTGGCCACGCCCCGGGACGACCAGTACTTC. Translated, it gives CASGLATPRDDQYF.